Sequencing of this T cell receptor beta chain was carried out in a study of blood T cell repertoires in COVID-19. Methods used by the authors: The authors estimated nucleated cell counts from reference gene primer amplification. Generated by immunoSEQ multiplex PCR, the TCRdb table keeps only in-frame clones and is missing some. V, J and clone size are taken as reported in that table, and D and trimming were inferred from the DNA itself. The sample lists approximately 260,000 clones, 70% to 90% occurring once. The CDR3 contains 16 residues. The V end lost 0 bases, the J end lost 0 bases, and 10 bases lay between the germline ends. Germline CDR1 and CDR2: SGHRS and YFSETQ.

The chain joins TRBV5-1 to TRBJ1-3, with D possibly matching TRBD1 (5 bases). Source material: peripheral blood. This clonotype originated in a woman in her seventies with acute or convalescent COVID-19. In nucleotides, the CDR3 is TGCGCCAGCAGCTTGGGTGGGGCCCTCTCTGGAAACACCATATATTTT. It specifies CASSLGGALSGNTIYF.